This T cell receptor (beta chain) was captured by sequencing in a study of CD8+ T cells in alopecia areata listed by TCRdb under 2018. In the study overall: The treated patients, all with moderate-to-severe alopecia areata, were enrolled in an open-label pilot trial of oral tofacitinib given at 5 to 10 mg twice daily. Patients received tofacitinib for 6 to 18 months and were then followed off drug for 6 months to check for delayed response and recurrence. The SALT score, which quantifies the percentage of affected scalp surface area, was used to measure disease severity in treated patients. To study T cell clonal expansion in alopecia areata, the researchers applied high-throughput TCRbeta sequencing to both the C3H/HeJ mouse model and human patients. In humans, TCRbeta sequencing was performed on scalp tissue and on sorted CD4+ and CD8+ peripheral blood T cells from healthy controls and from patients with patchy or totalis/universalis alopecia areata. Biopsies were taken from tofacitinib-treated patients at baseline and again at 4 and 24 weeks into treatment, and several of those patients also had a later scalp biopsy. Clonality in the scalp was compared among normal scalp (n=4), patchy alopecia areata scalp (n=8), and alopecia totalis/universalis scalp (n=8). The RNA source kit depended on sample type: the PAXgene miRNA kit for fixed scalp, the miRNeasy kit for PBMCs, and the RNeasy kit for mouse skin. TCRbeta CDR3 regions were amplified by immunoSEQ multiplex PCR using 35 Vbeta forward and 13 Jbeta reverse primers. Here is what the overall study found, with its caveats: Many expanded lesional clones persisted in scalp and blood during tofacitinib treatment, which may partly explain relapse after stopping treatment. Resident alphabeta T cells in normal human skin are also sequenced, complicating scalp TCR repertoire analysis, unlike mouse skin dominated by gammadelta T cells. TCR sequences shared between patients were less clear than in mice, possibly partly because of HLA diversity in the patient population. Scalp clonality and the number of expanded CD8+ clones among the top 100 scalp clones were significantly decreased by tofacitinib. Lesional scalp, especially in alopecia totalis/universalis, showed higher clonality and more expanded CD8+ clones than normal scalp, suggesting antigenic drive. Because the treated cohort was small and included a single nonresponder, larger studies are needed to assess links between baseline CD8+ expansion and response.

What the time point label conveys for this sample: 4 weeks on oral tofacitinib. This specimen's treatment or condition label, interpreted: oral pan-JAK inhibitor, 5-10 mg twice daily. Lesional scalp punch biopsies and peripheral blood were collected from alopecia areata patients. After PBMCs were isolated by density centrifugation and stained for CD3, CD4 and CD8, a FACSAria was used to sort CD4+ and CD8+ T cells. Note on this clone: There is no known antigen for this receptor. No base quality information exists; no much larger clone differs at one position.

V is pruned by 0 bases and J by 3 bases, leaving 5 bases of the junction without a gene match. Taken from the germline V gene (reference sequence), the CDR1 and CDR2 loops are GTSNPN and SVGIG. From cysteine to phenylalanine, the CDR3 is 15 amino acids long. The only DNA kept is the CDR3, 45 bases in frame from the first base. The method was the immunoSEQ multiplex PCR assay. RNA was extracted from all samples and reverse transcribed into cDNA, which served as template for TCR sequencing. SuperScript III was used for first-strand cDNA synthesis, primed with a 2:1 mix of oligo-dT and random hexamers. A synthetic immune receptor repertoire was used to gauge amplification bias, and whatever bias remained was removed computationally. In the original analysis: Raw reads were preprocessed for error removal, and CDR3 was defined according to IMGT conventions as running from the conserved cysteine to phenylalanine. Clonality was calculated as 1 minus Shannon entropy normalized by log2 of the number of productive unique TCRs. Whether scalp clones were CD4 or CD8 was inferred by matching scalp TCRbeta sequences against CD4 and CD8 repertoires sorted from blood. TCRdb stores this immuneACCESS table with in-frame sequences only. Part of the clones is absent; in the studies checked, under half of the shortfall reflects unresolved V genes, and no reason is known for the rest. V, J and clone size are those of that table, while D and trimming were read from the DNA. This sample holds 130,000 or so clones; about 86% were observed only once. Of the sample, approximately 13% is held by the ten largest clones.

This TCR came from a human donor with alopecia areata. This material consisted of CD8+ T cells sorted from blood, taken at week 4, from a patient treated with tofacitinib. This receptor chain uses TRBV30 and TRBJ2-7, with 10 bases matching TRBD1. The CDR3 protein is CAWSVFGTGVYEQYF. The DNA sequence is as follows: TGTGCCTGGAGTGTTTTCGGGACAGGGGTCTACGAGCAGTACTTC.